This T cell receptor beta chain emerged from a study of T cell repertoires in ileal Crohn's disease. Study as a whole: Thiopurines (11) or anti-TNF agents (roughly 17) were given postoperatively to about half. Study-wide results and caveats: Active smokers at surgery had more clonal expansions than non-smokers.

The germline CDR1 and CDR2 sequences are LNHDA and SQIVND (reference sequence). This CDR3 has 15 residues. Trimming cost V 3 bases and J 5 bases, with 16 bases left between them. The method was immunoSEQ multiplex PCR; TCRdb's version includes in-frame clones alone and lacks a portion of them. The sample carries fewer than 20,000 clones, approximately 94% recorded once. A note on this clone: The antigen is unknown.

The chain joins TRBV19 to TRBJ1-2, with D unclear. The sequencing sample was made of ileal tissue. This receptor was obtained from an adult with Crohn's disease. Written as DNA, the CDR3 is TGTGCCAGTAGTATTTCGGCCGGCTCAGGATATGGCTACACCTTC. Encoded protein: CASSISAGSGYGYTF. Full variable domain (missing parts from reference TRBV19 and TRBJ1-2): DGGITQSPKYLFRKEGQNVTLSCEQNLNHDAMYWYRQDPGQGLRLIYYSQIVNDFQKGDIAEGYSVSREKKESFPLTVTSAQKNPTAFYLCASSISAGSGYGYTFGSGTRLTVV.